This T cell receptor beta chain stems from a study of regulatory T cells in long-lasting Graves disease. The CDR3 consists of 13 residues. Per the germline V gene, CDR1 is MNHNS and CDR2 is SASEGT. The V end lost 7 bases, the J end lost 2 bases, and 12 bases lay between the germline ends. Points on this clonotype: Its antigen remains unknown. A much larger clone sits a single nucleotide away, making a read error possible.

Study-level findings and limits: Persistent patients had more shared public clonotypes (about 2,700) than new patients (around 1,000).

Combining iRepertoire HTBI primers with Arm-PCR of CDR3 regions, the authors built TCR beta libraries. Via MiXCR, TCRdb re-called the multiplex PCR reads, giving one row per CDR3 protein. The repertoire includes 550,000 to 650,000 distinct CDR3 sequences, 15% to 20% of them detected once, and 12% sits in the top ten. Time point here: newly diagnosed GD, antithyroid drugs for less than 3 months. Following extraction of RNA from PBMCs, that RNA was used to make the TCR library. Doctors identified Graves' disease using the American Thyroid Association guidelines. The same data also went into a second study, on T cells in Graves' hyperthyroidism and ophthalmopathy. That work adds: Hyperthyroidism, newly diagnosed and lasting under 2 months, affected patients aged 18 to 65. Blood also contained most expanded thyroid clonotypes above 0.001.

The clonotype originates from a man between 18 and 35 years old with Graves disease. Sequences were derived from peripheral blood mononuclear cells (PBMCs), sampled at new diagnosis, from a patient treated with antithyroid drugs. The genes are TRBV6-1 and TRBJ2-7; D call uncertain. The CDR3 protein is CASIPPATYEQYF. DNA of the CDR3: TGTGCCAGCATACCCCCCGCCACCTACGAGCAGTACTTC.